Included here is one T cell receptor beta chain sequence, with context. Its antigen is not identified. Use of 60 Vbeta and 13 Jbeta primers characterized the PCR. Some clones are missing from TCRdb's copy, which holds only in-frame ones; the method was immunoSEQ multiplex PCR. Among around 210,000 clones listed, 75% to 90% were seen once. These data belong to a study of cytomegalovirus exposure and HLA in healthy donors. General study findings and limits: Associated with cytomegalovirus, according to the listing, were around 170 TCR beta chains. After further analysis at a later stage, roughly 16,000 TCR beta sequences were associated with HLA alleles at 0.05 false discovery rate. There were a few CMV-associated chains whose specificity for CMV antigens was confirmed in vitro. Cytomegalovirus status, reportedly, was diagnosed with high specificity and sensitivity by the classifier.

Sequenced: PBMCs. The clonotype comes from a woman aged 40 to 50 in good health and CMV-seronegative.

CDR3 DNA sequence: TGTGCCAGCAGCTTAGGGGGACAGTACACTGAAGCTTTCTTT. Protein: CASSLGGQYTEAFF. J is TRBJ1-1 and V is TRBV7-8; 7 nucleotides agree with TRBD1. With V trimmed by 1 base and J by 3 bases, 2 bases remained unmatched. The germline CDR1 and CDR2 sequences are SGHVS and FQNEAQ. The CDR3 is 14 residues long.